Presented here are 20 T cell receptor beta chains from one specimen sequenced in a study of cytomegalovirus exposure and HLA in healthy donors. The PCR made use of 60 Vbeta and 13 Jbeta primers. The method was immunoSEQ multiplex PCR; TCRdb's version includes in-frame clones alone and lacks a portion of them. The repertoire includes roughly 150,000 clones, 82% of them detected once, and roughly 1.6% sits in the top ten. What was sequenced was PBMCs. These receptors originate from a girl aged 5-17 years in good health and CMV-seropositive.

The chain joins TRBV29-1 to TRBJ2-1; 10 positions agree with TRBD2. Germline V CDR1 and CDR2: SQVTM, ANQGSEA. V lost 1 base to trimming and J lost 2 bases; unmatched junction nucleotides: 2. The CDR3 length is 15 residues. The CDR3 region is CSVEAGLAAYNEQFF. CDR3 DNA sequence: TGCAGCGTTGAAGCTGGACTAGCGGCCTACAATGAGCAGTTCTTC.

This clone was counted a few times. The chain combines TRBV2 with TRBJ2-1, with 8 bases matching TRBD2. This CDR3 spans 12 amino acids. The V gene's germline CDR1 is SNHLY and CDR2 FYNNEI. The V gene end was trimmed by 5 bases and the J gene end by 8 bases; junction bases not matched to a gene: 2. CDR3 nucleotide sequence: TGTGCCAGCAGTTTACTAGCGGATGAGCAGTTCTTC. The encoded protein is CASSLLADEQFF.

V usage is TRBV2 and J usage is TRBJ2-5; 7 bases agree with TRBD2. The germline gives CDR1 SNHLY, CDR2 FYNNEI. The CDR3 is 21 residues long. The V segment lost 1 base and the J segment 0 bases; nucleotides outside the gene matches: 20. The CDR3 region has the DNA TGTGCCAGCAGTGAAGGTGTTGCCAGGGAGGGTCCCCTAGAGTACCAAGAGACCCAGTACTTC. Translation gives CASSEGVAREGPLEYQETQYF.

The CDR3 DNA is TGTGCCAGCAGCGGCGCCAGGGTTTTCAACTATGGCTACACCTTC. It yields the protein CASSGARVFNYGYTF. The chain uses TRBV7-8 and TRBJ1-2; TRBD1 is a possible D gene (5 bases). CDR1 SGHVS and CDR2 FQNEAQ come from the germline V gene. The CDR3 runs to 15 residues. V was cut by 5 bases and J by 2 bases, with 15 bases left in between.

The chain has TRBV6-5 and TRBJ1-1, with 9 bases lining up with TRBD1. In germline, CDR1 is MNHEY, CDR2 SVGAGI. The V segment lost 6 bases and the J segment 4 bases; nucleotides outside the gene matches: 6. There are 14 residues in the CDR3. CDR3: CASRGTGFFTEAFF. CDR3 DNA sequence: TGTGCCAGCAGGGGGACAGGGTTTTTCACTGAAGCTTTCTTT.

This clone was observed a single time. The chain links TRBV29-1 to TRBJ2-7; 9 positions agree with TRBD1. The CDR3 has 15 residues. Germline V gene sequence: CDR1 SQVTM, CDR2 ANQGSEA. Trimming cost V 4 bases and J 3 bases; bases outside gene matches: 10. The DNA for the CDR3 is TGCAGCGTTGTCACCGGGACAGGGATAGTCTACGAGCAGTACTTC. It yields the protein CSVVTGTGIVYEQYF.

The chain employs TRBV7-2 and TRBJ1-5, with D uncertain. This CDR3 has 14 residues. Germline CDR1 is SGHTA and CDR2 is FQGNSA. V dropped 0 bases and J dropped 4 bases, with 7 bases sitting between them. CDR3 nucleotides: TGTGCCAGCAGCTTAGCTAGTTTGAATCAGCCCCAGCATTTT. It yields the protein CASSLASLNQPQHF.

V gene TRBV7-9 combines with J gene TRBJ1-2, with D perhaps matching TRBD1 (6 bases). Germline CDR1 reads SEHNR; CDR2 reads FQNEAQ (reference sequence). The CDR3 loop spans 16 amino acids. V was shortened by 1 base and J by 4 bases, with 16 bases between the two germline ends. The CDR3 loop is CASSLEAGALIYGYTF. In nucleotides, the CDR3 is TGTGCCAGCAGCTTAGAGGCAGGGGCCCTGATCTATGGCTACACCTTC.

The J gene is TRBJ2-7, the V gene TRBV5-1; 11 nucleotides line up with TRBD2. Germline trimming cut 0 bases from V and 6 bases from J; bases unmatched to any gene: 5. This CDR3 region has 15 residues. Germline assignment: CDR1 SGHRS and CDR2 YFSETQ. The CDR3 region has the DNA TGCGCCAGCAGCTTGGGTAGCGGGGGGGCTCTCGAGCAGTACTTC. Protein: CASSLGSGGALEQYF.

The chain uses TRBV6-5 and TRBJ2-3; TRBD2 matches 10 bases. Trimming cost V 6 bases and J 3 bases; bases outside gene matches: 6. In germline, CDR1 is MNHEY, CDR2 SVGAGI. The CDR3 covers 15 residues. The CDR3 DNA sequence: TGTGCCAGCAGCCCTTATAGCGGGGGGACAGATACGCAGTATTTT. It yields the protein CASSPYSGGTDTQYF.

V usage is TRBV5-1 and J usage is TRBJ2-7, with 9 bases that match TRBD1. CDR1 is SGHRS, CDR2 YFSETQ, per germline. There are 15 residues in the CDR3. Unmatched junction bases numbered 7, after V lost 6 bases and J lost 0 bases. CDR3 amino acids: CASTPTGGTSYEQYF. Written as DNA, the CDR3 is TGCGCCAGCACCCCGACAGGGGGGACCTCCTACGAGCAGTACTTC.

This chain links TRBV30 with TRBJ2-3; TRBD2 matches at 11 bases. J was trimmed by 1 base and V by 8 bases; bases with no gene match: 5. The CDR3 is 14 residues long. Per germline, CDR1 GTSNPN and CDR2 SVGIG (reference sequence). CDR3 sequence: CAGTSGSGTDTQYF. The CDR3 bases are TGTGCCGGAACTAGCGGGAGTGGCACAGATACGCAGTATTTT.

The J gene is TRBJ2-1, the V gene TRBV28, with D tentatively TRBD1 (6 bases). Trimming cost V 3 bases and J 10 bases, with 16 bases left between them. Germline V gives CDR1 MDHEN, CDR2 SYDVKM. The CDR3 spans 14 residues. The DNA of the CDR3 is TGTGCCAGCAGTTTGCCTCCCAGGGGACACGAGCAGTTCTTC. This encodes CASSLPPRGHEQFF. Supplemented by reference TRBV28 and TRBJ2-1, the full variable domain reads DVKVTQSSRYLVKRTGEKVFLECVQDMDHENMFWYRQDPGLGLRLIYFSYDVKMKEKGDIPEGYSVSREKKERFSLILESASTNQTSMYLCASSLPPRGHEQFFGPGTRLTVL.

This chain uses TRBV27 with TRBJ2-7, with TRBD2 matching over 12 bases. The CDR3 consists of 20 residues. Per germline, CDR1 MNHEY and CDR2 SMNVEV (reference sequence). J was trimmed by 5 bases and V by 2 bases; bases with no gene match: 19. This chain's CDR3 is CASSLGAQRLAGGPINEQYF. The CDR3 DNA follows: TGTGCCAGCAGTTTAGGCGCTCAGAGGCTAGCGGGAGGGCCGATAAACGAGCAGTACTTC.

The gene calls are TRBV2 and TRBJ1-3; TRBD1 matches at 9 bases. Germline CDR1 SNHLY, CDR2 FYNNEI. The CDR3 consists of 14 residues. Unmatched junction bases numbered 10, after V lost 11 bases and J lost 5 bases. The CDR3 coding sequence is TGTGCCCGTTCCGGACAGGGGATTAGAAACACCATATATTTT. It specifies CARSGQGIRNTIYF.

This CDR3 reads CASSARPDRANTEAFF. DNA for the CDR3: TGTGCCAGCAGCGCCAGACCCGACAGGGCGAACACTGAAGCTTTCTTT. The chain is built from TRBV9 and TRBJ1-1, with 7 bases lining up with TRBD1. This CDR3 is built from 16 residues. J was trimmed by 1 base and V by 3 bases; bases with no gene match: 9. CDR1 is SGDLS and CDR2 is YYNGEE in the germline V gene.

In nucleotides, the CDR3 is TGTGCCAGCAGGGTAGCGGGACACAACACCGGGGAGCTGTTTTTT. Its translation: CASRVAGHNTGELFF. The chain recombines TRBV28 with TRBJ2-2; the match to TRBD2 covers 8 bases. There are 15 residues in the CDR3. Trimming cost V 6 bases and J 2 bases; bases outside gene matches: 5. In germline, CDR1 is MDHEN, CDR2 SYDVKM.

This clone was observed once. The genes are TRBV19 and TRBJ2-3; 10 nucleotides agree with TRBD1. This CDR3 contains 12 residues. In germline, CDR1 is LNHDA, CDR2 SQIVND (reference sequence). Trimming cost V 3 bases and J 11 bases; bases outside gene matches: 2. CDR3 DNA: TGTGCCAGTAGTATGAGGGACAGGGGGCAGTATTTT. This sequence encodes CASSMRDRGQYF.

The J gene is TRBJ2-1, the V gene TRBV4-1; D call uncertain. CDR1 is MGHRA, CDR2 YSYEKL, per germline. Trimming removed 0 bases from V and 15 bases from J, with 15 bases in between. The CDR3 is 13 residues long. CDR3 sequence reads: CASSQDLPATGFF. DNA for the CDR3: TGCGCCAGCAGCCAAGATCTTCCGGCAACGGGGTTCTTC.

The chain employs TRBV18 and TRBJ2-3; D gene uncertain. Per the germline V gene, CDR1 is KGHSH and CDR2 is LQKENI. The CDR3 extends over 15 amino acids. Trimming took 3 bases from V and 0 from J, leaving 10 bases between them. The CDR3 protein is CASSPWASSTDTQYF. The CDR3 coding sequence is TGTGCCAGCTCACCCTGGGCCTCTAGCACAGATACGCAGTATTTT.